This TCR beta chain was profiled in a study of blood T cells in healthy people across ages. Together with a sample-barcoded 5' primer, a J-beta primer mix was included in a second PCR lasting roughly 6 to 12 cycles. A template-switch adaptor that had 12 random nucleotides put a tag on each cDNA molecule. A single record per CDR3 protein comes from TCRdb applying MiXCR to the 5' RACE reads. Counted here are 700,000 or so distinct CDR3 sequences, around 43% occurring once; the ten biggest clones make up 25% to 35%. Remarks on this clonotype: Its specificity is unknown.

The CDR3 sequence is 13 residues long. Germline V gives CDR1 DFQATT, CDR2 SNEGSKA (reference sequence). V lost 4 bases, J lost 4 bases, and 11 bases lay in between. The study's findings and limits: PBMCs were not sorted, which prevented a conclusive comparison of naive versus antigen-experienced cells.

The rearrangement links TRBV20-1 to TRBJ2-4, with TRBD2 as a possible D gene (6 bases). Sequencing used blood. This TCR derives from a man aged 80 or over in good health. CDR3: CSANAGSKNIQYF. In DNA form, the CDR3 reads TGCAGTGCTAACGCGGGGAGTAAAAACATTCAGTACTTC.